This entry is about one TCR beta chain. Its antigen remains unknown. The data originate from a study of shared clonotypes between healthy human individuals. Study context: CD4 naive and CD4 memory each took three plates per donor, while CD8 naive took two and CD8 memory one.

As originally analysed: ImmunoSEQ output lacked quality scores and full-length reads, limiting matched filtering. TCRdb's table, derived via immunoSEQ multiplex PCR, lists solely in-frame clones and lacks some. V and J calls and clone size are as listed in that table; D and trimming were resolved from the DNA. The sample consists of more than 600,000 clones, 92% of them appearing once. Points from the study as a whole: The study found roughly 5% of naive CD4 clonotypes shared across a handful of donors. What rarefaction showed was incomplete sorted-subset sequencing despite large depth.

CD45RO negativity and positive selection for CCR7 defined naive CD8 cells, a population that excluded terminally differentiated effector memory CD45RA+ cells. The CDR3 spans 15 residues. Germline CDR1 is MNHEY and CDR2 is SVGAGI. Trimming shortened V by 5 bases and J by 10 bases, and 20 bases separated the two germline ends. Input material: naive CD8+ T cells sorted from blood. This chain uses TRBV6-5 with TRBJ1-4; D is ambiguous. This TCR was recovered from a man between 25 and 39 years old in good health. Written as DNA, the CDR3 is TGTGCCAGCAGTCAGGCAGGACGACTTAACGTAAAACTGTTTTTT. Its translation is CASSQAGRLNVKLFF.